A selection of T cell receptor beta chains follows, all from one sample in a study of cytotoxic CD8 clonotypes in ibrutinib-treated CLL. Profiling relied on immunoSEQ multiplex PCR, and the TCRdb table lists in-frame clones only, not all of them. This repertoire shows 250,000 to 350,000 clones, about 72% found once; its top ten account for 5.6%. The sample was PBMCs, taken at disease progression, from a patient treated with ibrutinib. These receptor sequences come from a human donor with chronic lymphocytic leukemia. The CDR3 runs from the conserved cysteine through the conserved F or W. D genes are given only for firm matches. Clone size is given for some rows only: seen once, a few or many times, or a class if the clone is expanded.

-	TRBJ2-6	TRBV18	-	TGTGCCAGCTCACCTTTGGGGGACTCCTCTGGGGCCAACGTCCTGACTTTC	CASSPLGDSSGANVLTF
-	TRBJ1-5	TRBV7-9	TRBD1	TGTGCCAGCAGCTTAGGGTCAGCAGGGGGGACCCAGCATTTT	CASSLGSAGGTQHF
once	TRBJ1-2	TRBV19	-	TGTGCCAGTAGTATAGTTGGAAGAGTCTACTTC	CASSIVGRVYF
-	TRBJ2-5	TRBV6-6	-	TGTGCCAGCAGTAGTTATGAAAAAGAGACCCAGTACTTC	CASSSYEKETQYF
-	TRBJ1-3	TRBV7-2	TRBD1	TGTGCCAGCAGCCGAACACAGGGGGCGGGTTTCTCTGGAAACACCATATATTTT	CASSRTQGAGFSGNTIYF
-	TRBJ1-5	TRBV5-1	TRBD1	TGCGCCAGCAGCTTGGAGGGGGCGCAGGGACAGCCCCAGCATTTT	CASSLEGAQGQPQHF
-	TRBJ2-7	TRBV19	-	TGTGCCAGTAGTATAGATCACGTCTCCTACGAGCAGTACTTC	CASSIDHVSYEQYF
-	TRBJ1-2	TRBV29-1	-	TGCAGCGTTGAAGATTCGACAGGCCTCTATGGCTACACCTTC	CSVEDSTGLYGYTF
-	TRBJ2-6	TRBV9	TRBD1	TGTGCCAGCAGCGAGGACAGGGGGCTGGCTGGGGCCAACGTCCTGACTTTC	CASSEDRGLAGANVLTF
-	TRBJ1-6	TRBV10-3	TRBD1	TGTGCCATCAGTGAGACGTGGCAGGGGGCTAATTCACCCCTCCACTTT	CAISETWQGANSPLHF
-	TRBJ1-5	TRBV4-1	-	TGCGCCAGCAGCCAAGATCTCTCCTTTCCCCAGCATTTT	CASSQDLSFPQHF
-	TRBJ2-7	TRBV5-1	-	TGCGCCAGCAGCTCGGGCAGTGGCTCCTACGAGCAGTACTTC	CASSSGSGSYEQYF
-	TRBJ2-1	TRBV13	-	TGTGCCAGCAGCTTAGGCCCCGCCAATGAGCAGTTCTTC	CASSLGPANEQFF
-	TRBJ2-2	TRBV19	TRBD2	TGTGCCAGTAGTGGTAGCGGGGCGGGAGTGTCGGTCACCGGGGAGCTGTTTTTT	CASSGSGAGVSVTGELFF
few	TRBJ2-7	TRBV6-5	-	TGTGCCAGCAGGGCGACAGGTTTCGACGAGCAGTACTTC	CASRATGFDEQYF
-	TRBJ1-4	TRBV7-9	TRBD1	TGTGCCAGCAGCTTGGGGACAGCTAATGAAAAACTGTTTTTT	CASSLGTANEKLFF
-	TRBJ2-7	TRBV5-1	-	TGCGCCACTCCAAAAAAGGGACATACTTGTTCCTACGAGCAGTACTTC	CATPKKGHTCSYEQYF
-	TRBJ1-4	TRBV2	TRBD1	TGTGCCACAGGACAGGGCCTTGCAACTAATGAAAAACTGTTTTTT	CATGQGLATNEKLFF
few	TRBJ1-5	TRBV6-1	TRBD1	TGTGCCAGCAGTGCGGACAGGGCGGCGAGTCAGCCCCAGCATTTT	CASSADRAASQPQHF
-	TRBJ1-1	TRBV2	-	TGTGCCAGCAGTGAAGCCAGGCAACGAAGCGCTTTCTTT	CASSEARQRSAFF
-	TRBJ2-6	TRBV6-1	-	TGTGCCAGCAGTGAACGGGGATTTAGCTCTGGGGCCAACGTCCTGACTTTC	CASSERGFSSGANVLTF
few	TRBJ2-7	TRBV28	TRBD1	TGTGCCAGCAGTCAAGACGGACAGGGGGTGTACGAGCAGTACTTC	CASSQDGQGVYEQYF
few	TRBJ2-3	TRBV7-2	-	TGTGCCAGCAGCTTGTTGCAGGTCGACACAGATACGCAGTATTTT	CASSLLQVDTDTQYF
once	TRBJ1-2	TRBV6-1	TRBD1	TGTGCCAGCTGGACAGGCGTCTTAGTCTATGGCTACACCTTC	CASWTGVLVYGYTF
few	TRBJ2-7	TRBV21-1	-	TGTGCCAGCAGCCCTACGGGCTGGGACAGGGTTTACGAGCAGTACTTC	CASSPTGWDRVYEQYF
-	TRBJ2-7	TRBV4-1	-	TGCGCCAGCAGCGAATCACGAAGTCGGGGCTACGAGCAGTACTTC	CASSESRSRGYEQYF
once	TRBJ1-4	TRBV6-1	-	TGTGCCAGCAGGTTCAATGAAAAACTGTTTTTT	CASRFNEKLFF
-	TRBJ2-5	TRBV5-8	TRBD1	TGTGCCAGCAGCTTGTATTGGGACAGGGGCGGGGAGACCCAGTACTTC	CASSLYWDRGGETQYF
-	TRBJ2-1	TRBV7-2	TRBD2	TGTGCCAGCAGCTTGAGAGGACTAGCGTGGAATGAGCAGTTCTTC	CASSLRGLAWNEQFF
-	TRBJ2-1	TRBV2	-	TGTGCCAGCAGCCCAACCGGGACACCAAGGCAGTTCTTC	CASSPTGTPRQFF
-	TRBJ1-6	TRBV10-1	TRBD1	TGCGCCAGCACCCGGGACAGGGATGTGAGCGGCTATAATTCACCCCTCCACTTT	CASTRDRDVSGYNSPLHF
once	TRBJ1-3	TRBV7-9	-	TGTGCCAGCGAAGTTGGTCCCACCATATATTTT	CASEVGPTIYF
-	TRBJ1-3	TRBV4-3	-	TGCGCCAGCAGCCAAGACGGGACGTTCGGAAACACCATATATTTT	CASSQDGTFGNTIYF
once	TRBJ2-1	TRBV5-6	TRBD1	TGTGCCAGCAGCCAACAAACCGGGACAGGGGGCCACTACAATGAGCAGTTCTTC	CASSQQTGTGGHYNEQFF
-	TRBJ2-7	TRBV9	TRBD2	TGTGCCAGCAGCGTAGCGACTAGCGGGAACTACGAGCAGTACTTC	CASSVATSGNYEQYF
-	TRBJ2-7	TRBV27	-	TGTGCCAGCAGTTTAACGGGATGGGCCTACGAGCAGTACTTC	CASSLTGWAYEQYF
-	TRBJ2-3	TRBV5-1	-	TGCGCCAGCAGATGGATACGGACTACTCTTAGCACAGATACGCAGTATTTT	CASRWIRTTLSTDTQYF
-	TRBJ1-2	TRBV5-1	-	TGCGCCAGCAGCTTTAAACAGGCACTCTATGGCTACACCTTC	CASSFKQALYGYTF
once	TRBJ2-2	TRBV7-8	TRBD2	TGTGCCAGCAGCTTAGTTAGGACTAGTACCGGGGAGCTGTTTTTT	CASSLVRTSTGELFF